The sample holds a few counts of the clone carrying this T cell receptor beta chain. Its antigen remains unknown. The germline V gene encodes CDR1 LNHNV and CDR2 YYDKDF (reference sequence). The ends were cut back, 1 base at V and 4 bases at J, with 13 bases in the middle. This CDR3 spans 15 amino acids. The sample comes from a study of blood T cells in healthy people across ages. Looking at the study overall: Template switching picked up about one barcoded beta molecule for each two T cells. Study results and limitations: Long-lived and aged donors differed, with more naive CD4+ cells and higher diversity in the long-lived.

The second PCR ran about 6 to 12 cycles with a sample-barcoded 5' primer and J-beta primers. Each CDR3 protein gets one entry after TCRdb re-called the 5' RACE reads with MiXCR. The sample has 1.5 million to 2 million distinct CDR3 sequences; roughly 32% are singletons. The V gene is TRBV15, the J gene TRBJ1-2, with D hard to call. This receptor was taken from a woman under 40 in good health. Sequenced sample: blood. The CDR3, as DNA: TGTGCCACCAGCAGAGGGACCGAATTATTCTATGGCTACACCTTC. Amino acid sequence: CATSRGTELFYGYTF.